One and the same sample provided the 28 T cell receptor beta chains below, sequenced in a study of shared clonotypes between healthy human individuals. Using immunoSEQ multiplex PCR, the repertoire was profiled, and TCRdb retains in-frame clones only, with some absent. Among 950,000 to 1,300,000 clones listed, around 76% were seen once. The sample taken for sequencing was memory CD4+ T cells sorted from blood. Subset noted: CD45RA-negative fraction. The receptor source for this set is a young man in good health.

This clone turned up a few times. The chain links TRBV5-4 to TRBJ2-1; 14 bases map to TRBD2. Germline V lookup: CDR1 SGHNT, CDR2 YYREEE (reference sequence). The CDR3 covers 18 residues. V trimming: 5 bases; J trimming: 4 bases; junction bases outside the gene matches: 11. Here the CDR3 DNA reads TGTGCCAGCAGGGATGGGACTAGCGGGAGAGGGGGATACAATGAGCAGTTCTTC. Translating it yields CASRDGTSGRGGYNEQFF.

The chain links TRBV30 to TRBJ2-7; 7 bases are shared with TRBD1. The V and J ends lost 3 bases and 7 bases, in that order; junction bases with no gene match: 18. Germline CDR1 reads GTSNPN; CDR2 reads SVGIG (reference sequence). The CDR3 is made up of 16 amino acids. The chain's CDR3 is CAWSGPWTGSRGEQYF. CDR3 coding DNA: TGTGCCTGGAGCGGCCCCTGGACAGGAAGTAGAGGGGAGCAGTACTTC. Filled out from reference TRBV30 and TRBJ2-7, the complete variable domain reads SQTIHQWPATLVQPVGSPLSLECTVEGTSNPNLYWYRQAAGRGLQLLFYSVGIGQISSEVPQNLSASRPQDRQFILSSKKLLLSDSGFYLCAWSGPWTGSRGEQYFGPGTRLTVT.

The chain carries TRBV11-2 and TRBJ2-1; 7 bases are shared with TRBD2. Per germline, CDR1 SGHAT and CDR2 FQNNGV. CDR3 length: 17 amino acids. Unmatched junction bases numbered 14, after V lost 2 bases and J lost 7 bases. CDR3 coding DNA: TGTGCCAGCAGCTTACTTAGTAGTGGGGGGGGTTATAATGAGCAGTTCTTC. As protein: CASSLLSSGGGYNEQFF.

The V and J genes are TRBV5-1 and TRBJ1-1; D perhaps matches TRBD1 (5 bases). V lost 1 base and J 1 base, leaving 20 bases between the germline ends. The V gene's germline CDR1 is SGHRS and CDR2 YFSETQ. This CDR3 spans 18 amino acids. CDR3 sequence reads: CASSLLSQSRTRNTEAFF. CDR3 nucleotides: TGCGCCAGCAGCTTGTTATCTCAGAGTCGGACAAGGAACACTGAAGCTTTCTTT.

V and J are TRBV30 and TRBJ1-5; D unclear. V was cut by 3 bases and J by 7 bases, with 4 bases left in between. This CDR3 region has 10 residues. In germline, CDR1 is GTSNPN, CDR2 SVGIG (reference sequence). Here the CDR3 DNA reads TGTGCCTGGAGAAGGCAGCCCCAGCATTTT. The encoded protein is CAWRRQPQHF. The full variable domain, completed using reference TRBV30 and TRBJ1-5, is SQTIHQWPATLVQPVGSPLSLECTVEGTSNPNLYWYRQAAGRGLQLLFYSVGIGQISSEVPQNLSASRPQDRQFILSSKKLLLSDSGFYLCAWRRQPQHFGDGTRLSIL.

This chain joins TRBV6-6 and TRBJ2-7; 12 bases agree with TRBD2. The germline gives CDR1 MNHNY, CDR2 SVGAGI (reference sequence). The junction had 4 bases not matched to a gene; V was cut back by 1 base and J by 6 bases. There are 15 residues in the CDR3. The DNA for the CDR3 is TGTGCCAGCAGTTACTTATCGACTAGCGGGAGCGAGCAGTACTTC. The encoded protein is CASSYLSTSGSEQYF.

This sequence joins TRBV10-2 and TRBJ2-1; D remains unclear. V gave up 2 bases and J gave up 9 bases, with 8 bases separating them. Germline CDR1 reads WSHSY; CDR2 reads SAAADI. This CDR3 comprises 12 residues. The CDR3: CASSEGRTEQFF. Written as DNA, the CDR3 is TGCGCCAGCAGTGAGGGAAGGACTGAGCAGTTCTTC.

The chain couples TRBV5-1 to TRBJ2-7; D gene ambiguous. The CDR3 is made up of 14 amino acids. Trimming removed 3 bases from V and 3 bases from J, with 13 bases in between. From germline, CDR1 is SGHRS and CDR2 YFSETQ. In DNA, the CDR3 is TGCGCCAGCAGCTCGGACGCCACTAACTACGAGCAGTACTTC. Translating it yields CASSSDATNYEQYF.

This clone appeared a single time. J is TRBJ1-4 and V is TRBV29-1, with D hard to call. The CDR3 is 13 residues long. V was trimmed by 1 base and J by 8 bases, leaving 11 bases between them. Germline values: CDR1 SQVTM, CDR2 ANQGSEA. The CDR3 bases are TGCAGCGTTGAAGCATCATTCGGAGAAAAACTGTTTTTT. Its translation: CSVEASFGEKLFF.

The CDR3, as DNA: TGTGCCAGCTCACCCCCAGGGGTGTGGGGCACTGAAGCTTTCTTT. Amino acid sequence: CASSPPGVWGTEAFF. V is TRBV18 and J is TRBJ1-1; D is possibly TRBD1 (6 bases). This CDR3 has 15 residues. V gave up 3 bases and J gave up 4 bases, with 15 bases separating them. Germline V gives CDR1 KGHSH, CDR2 LQKENI.

V and J are TRBV5-4 and TRBJ2-1; 10 bases map to TRBD2. Germline V lookup: CDR1 SGHNT, CDR2 YYREEE (reference sequence). J was trimmed by 4 bases and V by 4 bases; bases with no gene match: 11. This CDR3 is 17 amino acids long. This chain's CDR3 is CASSITRTSGNYNEQFF. As DNA, the CDR3 is TGTGCCAGCAGCATTACTCGGACTAGCGGTAATTACAATGAGCAGTTCTTC.

Note on this clone: One end of the junction varies from germline; a read error may be responsible. The chain links TRBV6-1 to TRBJ2-2, with a possible D match to TRBD1 (6 bases). The CDR3 consists of 14 residues. Germline-derived CDR1 and CDR2 are MNHNS and SASEGT. For the CDR3, the DNA is TGTGCCAGCAATGAAGGGGGGAACACCGGGGAGCTGTTTTTT. This translates into CASNEGGNTGELFF.

This clone was seen only a few times. This sequence joins TRBV2 and TRBJ1-4, with D uncertain. CDR3 size: 12 residues. Trimming pared 3 bases from V and 11 bases from J, leaving 10 bases between. The V gene's germline CDR1 is SNHLY and CDR2 FYNNEI. CDR3 nucleotide sequence: TGTGCCAGCAGTGACGGACCGCGTAAACTGTTTTTT. Translation gives CASSDGPRKLFF.

CDR3 nucleotides: TGCGCCAGCAGCTTGCAATCACAAGAGACCCAGTACTTC. Residues: CASSLQSQETQYF. V gene TRBV5-1 combines with J gene TRBJ2-5; D is ambiguous. The V gene's germline CDR1 is SGHRS and CDR2 YFSETQ. Trimming left V 1 base short and J 2 bases short, with 6 bases between. CDR3 length: 13 amino acids.

This clone occurred once. This chain connects TRBV6-1 to TRBJ2-2; 11 bases align to TRBD2. The CDR3 is 15 residues long. The ends lost 7 bases at V and 6 bases at J; junction bases unmatched: 7. CDR1 and CDR2 from the germline V gene are MNHNS and SASEGT. CDR3 loop: CASTIAGGPAGELFF. The CDR3 DNA follows: TGTGCCAGCACTATAGCGGGGGGGCCCGCCGGGGAGCTGTTTTTT.

The chain couples TRBV9 to TRBJ1-6, with unresolved D. Germline loops: CDR1 SGDLS, CDR2 YYNGEE. This CDR3 is built from 13 residues. V dropped 4 bases and J dropped 5 bases, with 7 bases sitting between them. In DNA form, the CDR3 reads TGTGCCAGCAGCTCAAGGGATAATTCACCCCTCCACTTT. Translation gives CASSSRDNSPLHF.

The gene calls are TRBV11-2 and TRBJ2-1, with TRBD2 identical over 7 bases. This CDR3 spans 15 amino acids. Germline loops: CDR1 SGHAT, CDR2 FQNNGV. V lost 6 bases to trimming and J lost 0 bases; unmatched junction nucleotides: 5. The CDR3 spells CASRGTTYSYNEQFF. The DNA of the CDR3 is TGTGCCAGCAGGGGGACTACTTACTCCTACAATGAGCAGTTCTTC.

The chain has TRBV27 and TRBJ1-2, with a tentative D call TRBD1 (5 bases). V lost 6 bases and J lost 3, with 20 bases in between. Germline CDR1 and CDR2: MNHEY and SMNVEV (reference sequence). This CDR3 region has 16 residues. CDR3 sequence: CASRPPWGTADYGYTF. CDR3 bases: TGTGCCAGCAGACCTCCCTGGGGCACGGCCGACTATGGCTACACCTTC.

The V gene is TRBV25-1, the J gene TRBJ2-1; TRBD2 matches 8 bases. This CDR3 is built from 15 residues. Unmatched junction bases numbered 3, after V lost 1 base and J lost 4 bases. Germline lookup yields CDR1 MGHDK and CDR2 SYGVNS. The CDR3 DNA reads TGTGCCAGCAGTGAATGGGCGGGGGGTTACAATGAGCAGTTCTTC. This encodes CASSEWAGGYNEQFF.

The chain carries TRBV29-1 and TRBJ2-7; 9 bases are shared with TRBD1. The V gene's germline CDR1 is SQVTM and CDR2 ANQGSEA. The CDR3 has 14 residues. The ends lost 4 bases at V and 5 bases at J; junction bases unmatched: 9. CDR3 nucleotide sequence: TGCAGCGTTGCGCTAAAAACAGGGGGCGACGAGCAGTACTTC. Residues: CSVALKTGGDEQYF.

This clone was found once. The J gene is TRBJ2-2, the V gene TRBV6-1; D is possibly TRBD2 (5 bases). Deletions cut 10 bases from V and 2 bases from J, with 14 bases between. Germline-derived CDR1 and CDR2 are MNHNS and SASEGT. The CDR3 has 14 residues. CDR3 coding DNA: TGTGCCACCCTCCCCGCGGGTAACACCGGGGAGCTGTTTTTT. This sequence encodes CATLPAGNTGELFF.

The table lists this clone with a few counts. This chain links TRBV6-5 with TRBJ1-2, with D perhaps TRBD1 (5 bases). The germline CDR1 and CDR2 sequences are MNHEY and SVGAGI. V dropped 4 bases and J dropped 6 bases, with 12 bases sitting between them. The CDR3 length is 13 residues. DNA of the CDR3: TGTGCCAGCAGTTCCTTAACAGGAGATGGCTACACCTTC. It translates to CASSSLTGDGYTF.

The V gene is TRBV5-8, the J gene TRBJ1-5; TRBD1 is a possible D gene (5 bases). Germline V gene lookup returns CDR1 SGHTS and CDR2 YDEGEE. This CDR3 spans 18 amino acids. The germline V and J ends were trimmed by 0 bases and 0 bases, with 16 bases remaining between them. Written as DNA, the CDR3 is TGTGCCAGCAGCTTGGTGGGGCCCGGTGCCTATAGCAATCAGCCCCAGCATTTT. Its translation is CASSLVGPGAYSNQPQHF.

Details on this clone: Other DNA sequences in this sample translate to the same CDR3. The chain is built from TRBV5-1 and TRBJ2-3; D is tentatively TRBD1 or TRBD2 (5 bases each). V was cut by 0 bases and J by 6 bases, with 11 bases left in between. CDR1 SGHRS and CDR2 YFSETQ come from the germline V gene. The CDR3 spans 14 residues. For the CDR3, the DNA is TGCGCCAGCAGCTTGGGGGGGACGGCGGATACGCAGTATTTT. Residues: CASSLGGTADTQYF.

Remarks on this clone: The same CDR3 is also encoded by other DNA sequences in this sample. The rearrangement links TRBV19 to TRBJ2-1; tentatively, D is TRBD1 (6 bases). The germline CDR1 and CDR2 sequences are LNHDA and SQIVND (reference sequence). V shed 3 bases and J shed 2 bases, with 11 bases lying between them. The CDR3 length is 15 residues. CDR3: CASSIEGVTYNEQFF. CDR3 coding DNA: TGTGCCAGTAGTATCGAGGGGGTTACCTACAATGAGCAGTTCTTC. Based on the CDR3 plus reference TRBV19 and TRBJ2-1, the full variable domain is DGGITQSPKYLFRKEGQNVTLSCEQNLNHDAMYWYRQDPGQGLRLIYYSQIVNDFQKGDIAEGYSVSREKKESFPLTVTSAQKNPTAFYLCASSIEGVTYNEQFFGPGTRLTVL.

The chain uses TRBV7-2 and TRBJ2-5; D call uncertain. Germline lookup yields CDR1 SGHTA and CDR2 FQGNSA. CDR3 length equals 13 residues. V lost 5 bases, J lost 3 bases, and 10 bases lay in between. The CDR3 here is CASSPHPKETQYF. The CDR3 DNA is TGTGCCAGCAGCCCCCACCCGAAAGAGACCCAGTACTTC.

The rearrangement uses TRBV5-6 and TRBJ2-2; 7 nucleotides line up with TRBD2. With V trimmed by 0 bases and J by 6 bases, 2 bases remained unmatched. The CDR3 runs to 14 residues. Germline CDR1 is SGHDT and CDR2 is YYEEEE. The CDR3 reads CASSLAAGAGELFF. In DNA, the CDR3 is TGTGCCAGCAGCTTGGCGGCGGGAGCCGGGGAGCTGTTTTTT.

The J gene is TRBJ2-5, the V gene TRBV19; D possibly uses TRBD1 or TRBD2 (7 bases each). The CDR3 covers 15 residues. With 2 bases removed from V and 5 bases from J, the gap between germline ends came to 15 bases. Per germline, CDR1 LNHDA and CDR2 SQIVND (reference sequence). CDR3 DNA sequence: TGTGCCAGTAGTATAATGACAGGGCGGGGGGAGACCCAGTACTTC. Translating it yields CASSIMTGRGETQYF. The full variable domain, in which reference TRBV19 and TRBJ2-5 provide the parts outside the CDR3, is DGGITQSPKYLFRKEGQNVTLSCEQNLNHDAMYWYRQDPGQGLRLIYYSQIVNDFQKGDIAEGYSVSREKKESFPLTVTSAQKNPTAFYLCASSIMTGRGETQYFGPGTRLLVL.